The next 20 T cell receptor beta chains were all read from a single sample in a study of long-term antiretroviral therapy in people with HIV. Samples were assayed with immunoSEQ v3.0 at survey level. TCRdb keeps only in-frame clones here, not all; method: immunoSEQ multiplex PCR. In the table there are more than 30,000 clones, roughly 77% of which are singletons. This specimen was unsorted PBMCs, taken 1.9 years after starting antiretroviral therapy. Source of these receptors: a man aged 18 to 29 with HIV.

The chain uses TRBV2 and TRBJ1-4; no definite D call. V lost 1 base and J 7 bases, leaving 4 bases between the germline ends. CDR3 length: 12 amino acids. The germline V gene encodes CDR1 SNHLY and CDR2 FYNNEI. DNA for the CDR3: TGTGCCAGCAGTGAAGAAGGTGAAAAACTGTTTTTT. Protein: CASSEEGEKLFF. Full variable domain (remainder filled in from reference TRBV2 and TRBJ1-4): EPEVTQTPSHQVTQMGQEVILRCVPISNHLYFYWYRQILGQKVEFLVSFYNNEISEKSEIFDDQFSVERPDGSNFTLKIRSTKLEDSAMYFCASSEEGEKLFFGSGTQLSVL.

This chain joins TRBV7-9 and TRBJ2-1, with D perhaps TRBD1 (5 bases). Looked up from germline, CDR1 is SEHNR and CDR2 is FQNEAQ (reference sequence). Trimming shortened V by 1 base and J by 13 bases, and 11 bases separated the two germline ends. The CDR3 extends over 12 amino acids. CDR3 sequence: CASSLVTDRQFF. The CDR3 DNA is TGTGCCAGCAGCTTAGTGACAGATCGACAGTTCTTC.

The chain joins TRBV7-9 to TRBJ1-2; a weak D match, TRBD1 (5 bases). CDR1 SEHNR and CDR2 FQNEAQ come from the germline V gene (reference sequence). V dropped 4 bases and J dropped 6 bases, with 18 bases sitting between them. This CDR3 region has 15 residues. The CDR3: CASSSGPPQWDGYTF. The CDR3 DNA sequence: TGTGCCAGCAGCTCGGGACCTCCCCAGTGGGATGGCTACACCTTC.

The rearrangement links TRBV7-2 to TRBJ1-2, with TRBD1 as a possible D gene (5 bases). Germline CDR1 reads SGHTA; CDR2 reads FQGNSA. This CDR3 is 13 amino acids long. Trimming shortened V by 5 bases and J by 1 base, and 8 bases separated the two germline ends. The CDR3: CASSVTDNYGYTF. The DNA of the CDR3 is TGTGCCAGCAGCGTGACAGATAACTATGGCTACACCTTC.

V usage is TRBV11-2 and J usage is TRBJ2-7; no reliable D call. The CDR3 consists of 13 residues. Looked up from germline, CDR1 is SGHAT and CDR2 is FQNNGV. Between the trimmed V and J ends, which lost 4 bases and 1 base, there was a span of 8 bases. The CDR3 sequence: CASSSTYSYEQYF. The CDR3 DNA reads as TGTGCCAGCAGCTCAACATATTCCTACGAGCAGTACTTC.

The CDR3 coding sequence is TGTGCCAGCGTGGGACAGGGGTATGGCTACACCTTC. Protein product: CASVGQGYGYTF. V and J are TRBV2 and TRBJ1-2; 10 bases map to TRBD1. CDR3 size: 12 residues. J gave up 5 bases and V 8 bases, and 2 bases lay outside the gene matches. Germline V gene data show CDR1 as SNHLY and CDR2 as FYNNEI.

The V and J genes are TRBV10-2 and TRBJ2-3; 11 bases fit TRBD2. Germline V gives CDR1 WSHSY, CDR2 SAAADI. The junction had 3 bases not matched to a gene; V was cut back by 2 bases and J by 5 bases. This CDR3 contains 15 residues. The CDR3 bases are TGCGCCAGCAGTGAGGCTAGCGGGGGGCAAGATACGCAGTATTTT. This sequence encodes CASSEASGGQDTQYF.

The genes are TRBV27 and TRBJ1-1; D uncertain. The CDR3 extends over 14 amino acids. Trimming left V 3 bases short and J 2 bases short, with 10 bases between. CDR1 is MNHEY and CDR2 is SMNVEV in the germline V gene (reference sequence). The DNA for the CDR3 is TGTGCCAGCAGTTTCCTAGGGTCCAACACTGAAGCTTTCTTT. Translation gives CASSFLGSNTEAFF.

The rearrangement uses TRBV10-1 and TRBJ2-3, with 7 bases aligning to TRBD2. The CDR3 is 17 amino acids. The V segment lost 6 bases and the J segment 0 bases; nucleotides outside the gene matches: 12. CDR1 WNHNN and CDR2 SYGVQD come from the germline V gene (reference sequence). The CDR3 DNA reads TGCGCCAGCAGCCCCAGCCCCTACGGGGGGAGCACAGATACGCAGTATTTT. It translates to CASSPSPYGGSTDTQYF.

This clone has a single count. CDR3 sequence reads: CATSRAVMEDGYTF. CDR3 sequence (DNA): TGCGCCACCTCCAGGGCCGTTATGGAAGATGGCTACACCTTC. The chain is built from TRBV5-1 and TRBJ1-2, with D tentatively TRBD1 (5 bases). Germline V gene data show CDR1 as SGHRS and CDR2 as YFSETQ. The CDR3 is 14 residues long. Between the trimmed V and J ends, which lost 9 bases and 6 bases, there was a span of 21 bases.

This sequence joins TRBV5-4 and TRBJ2-5; no clear D gene. Looked up from germline, CDR1 is SGHNT and CDR2 is YYREEE (reference sequence). The CDR3 contains 12 residues. V lost 3 bases and J 2 bases, leaving 5 bases between the germline ends. The CDR3 loop is CASSWGQETQYF. CDR3 nucleotide sequence: TGTGCCAGCAGCTGGGGTCAAGAGACCCAGTACTTC.

This chain links TRBV28 with TRBJ1-4, with D hard to call. Germline values: CDR1 MDHEN, CDR2 SYDVKM. V shed 2 bases and J shed 7 bases, with 8 bases lying between them. The CDR3 runs 13 residues. The CDR3 loop reads CASSLSGPEKLFF. The CDR3 DNA is TGTGCCAGCAGTTTAAGCGGTCCTGAAAAACTGTTTTTT.

The chain has TRBV6-1 and TRBJ2-1; TRBD2 agrees at 8 bases. The CDR3 is made up of 14 amino acids. Germline CDR1 is MNHNS and CDR2 is SASEGT. The V gene end was trimmed by 1 base and the J gene end by 7 bases; junction bases not matched to a gene: 3. CDR3 protein: CASSEVLAGNEQFF. The DNA for the CDR3 is TGTGCCAGCAGTGAAGTGTTAGCGGGGAATGAGCAGTTCTTC.

The rearrangement uses TRBV28 and TRBJ1-4; tentatively, D is TRBD1 (6 bases). Germline V gene sequence: CDR1 MDHEN, CDR2 SYDVKM. This CDR3 comprises 16 residues. V was clipped by 4 bases and J by 4 bases, with 16 bases between them. The CDR3 sequence: CASSSLGGARNEKLFF. The CDR3 DNA reads as TGTGCCAGCAGTTCCCTAGGGGGGGCGCGTAATGAAAAACTGTTTTTT.

This clone was counted a single time. The chain joins TRBV5-1 to TRBJ2-3; TRBD2 matches at 7 bases. The CDR3 is made up of 14 amino acids. Germline V gene sequence: CDR1 SGHRS, CDR2 YFSETQ. V lost 3 bases, J lost 3 bases, and 4 bases stayed unmatched. The CDR3 DNA reads as TGCGCCAGCAGCTCGCGGGGGAAAACAGATACGCAGTATTTT. Its protein is CASSSRGKTDTQYF.

The chain combines TRBV28 with TRBJ2-7; 7 nucleotides match TRBD2. V dropped 5 bases and J dropped 3; count of bases not matched to a gene: 7. The CDR3 sequence is 14 residues long. The germline V gene has CDR1 MDHEN and CDR2 SYDVKM. In nucleotides, the CDR3 is TGTGCCAGCAGTGAATCCGGGACTAACTACGAGCAGTACGTC. Protein product: CASSESGTNYEQYV.

The rearrangement links TRBV25-1 to TRBJ1-5, with D unclear. Germline V gene data show CDR1 as MGHDK and CDR2 as SYGVNS. The V end was cut by 2 bases, the J end by 2 bases, with 4 bases between. The CDR3 totals 13 residues. The CDR3 reads CASSEGGNQPQHF. DNA of the CDR3: TGTGCCAGCAGTGAAGGGGGCAATCAGCCCCAGCATTTT.

The gene calls are TRBV10-2 and TRBJ1-5; TRBD1 matches at 10 bases. The length of the CDR3 is 16 residues. With 4 bases clipped from V and 2 bases from J, the junction kept 5 bases outside the gene matches. The germline CDR1 and CDR2 sequences are WSHSY and SAAADI. The chain's CDR3 is CASSGDRGLRNQPQHF. The CDR3 nucleotides are TGCGCCAGCAGTGGAGACAGGGGGCTGCGCAATCAGCCCCAGCATTTT.

The gene calls are TRBV2 and TRBJ1-2; 8 bases fit TRBD1. J was trimmed by 4 bases and V by 6 bases; bases with no gene match: 7. The CDR3 extends over 14 amino acids. Per the germline V gene, CDR1 is SNHLY and CDR2 is FYNNEI. The CDR3 DNA follows: TGTGCCAGCAGGCCAGGGGGCGCGGGCTATGGCTACACCTTC. This translates into CASRPGGAGYGYTF.

CDR3 residues: CASSLLPPRPTGNTIYF. DNA of the CDR3: TGTGCCAGCAGCTTACTACCGCCGCGTCCAACTGGAAACACCATATATTTT. The chain couples TRBV5-5 to TRBJ1-3; D not resolved. Germline CDR1 and CDR2: SGHKS and YYEKEE (reference sequence). The CDR3 runs 17 residues. Trimming removed 2 bases at V and 2 bases at J, with 17 bases between.